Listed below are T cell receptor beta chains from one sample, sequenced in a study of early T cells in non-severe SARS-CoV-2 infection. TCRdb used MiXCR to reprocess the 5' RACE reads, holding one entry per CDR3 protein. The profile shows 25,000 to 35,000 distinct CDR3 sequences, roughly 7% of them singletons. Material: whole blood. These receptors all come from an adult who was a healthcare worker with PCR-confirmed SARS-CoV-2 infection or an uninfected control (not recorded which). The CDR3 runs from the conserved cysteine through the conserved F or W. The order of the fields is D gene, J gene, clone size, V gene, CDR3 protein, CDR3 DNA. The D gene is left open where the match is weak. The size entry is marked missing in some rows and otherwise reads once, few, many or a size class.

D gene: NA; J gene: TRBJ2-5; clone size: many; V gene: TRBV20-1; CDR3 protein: CSARPRTPSGETQYF; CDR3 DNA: TGCAGTGCTAGACCCAGGACTCCCTCGGGAGAGACCCAGTACTTC
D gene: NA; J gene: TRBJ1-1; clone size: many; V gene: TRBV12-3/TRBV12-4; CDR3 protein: CASRVSAVAEAFF; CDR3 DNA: TGTGCCAGCAGGGTATCTGCTGTCGCTGAAGCTTTCTTT
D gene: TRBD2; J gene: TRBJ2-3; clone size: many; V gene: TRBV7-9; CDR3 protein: CASSIIAGVNTDTQYF; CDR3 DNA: TGTGCCAGCAGCATCATAGCGGGAGTGAACACAGATACGCAGTATTTT
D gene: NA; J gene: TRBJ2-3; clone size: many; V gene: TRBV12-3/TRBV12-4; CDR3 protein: CASSGHTDTQYF; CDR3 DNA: TGTGCCAGCAGTGGACACACAGATACGCAGTATTTT
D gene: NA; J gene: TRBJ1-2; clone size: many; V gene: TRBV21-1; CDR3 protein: CASSKVNTVDRVNGYTF; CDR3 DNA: TGTGCCAGCAGCAAAGTAAACACCGTGGACAGGGTGAATGGCTACACCTTC
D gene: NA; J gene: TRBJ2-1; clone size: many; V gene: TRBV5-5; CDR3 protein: CASSLWGDPYNEQFF; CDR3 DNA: TGTGCCAGCAGCCTGTGGGGGGACCCCTACAATGAGCAGTTCTTC
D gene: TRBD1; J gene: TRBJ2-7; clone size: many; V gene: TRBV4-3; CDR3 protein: CASSQDWRQGTDEQYF; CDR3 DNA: TGCGCCAGCAGCCAAGATTGGAGACAGGGGACGGACGAGCAGTACTTC
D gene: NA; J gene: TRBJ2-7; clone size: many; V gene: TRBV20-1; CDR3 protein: CSAILTERVPYEQYF; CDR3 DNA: TGCAGTGCGATATTGACGGAGCGGGTTCCTTACGAGCAGTACTTC
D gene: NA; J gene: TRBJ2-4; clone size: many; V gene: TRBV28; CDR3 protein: CASSLPGGSIQYF; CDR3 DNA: TGTGCCAGCAGTTTACCGGGCGGCAGCATTCAGTACTTC
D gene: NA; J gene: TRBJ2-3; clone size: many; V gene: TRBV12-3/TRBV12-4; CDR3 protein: CASTSEWADTQYF; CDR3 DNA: TGTGCCAGCACCTCGGAGTGGGCGGATACGCAGTATTTT
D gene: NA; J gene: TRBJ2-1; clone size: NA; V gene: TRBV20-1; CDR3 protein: CSARDPAGSYNEQFF; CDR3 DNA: TGCAGTGCTAGAGATCCGGCAGGCTCGTACAATGAGCAGTTCTTC
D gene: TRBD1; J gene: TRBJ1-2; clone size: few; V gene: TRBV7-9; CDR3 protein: CASSRTRDRENYGYTF; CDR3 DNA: TGTGCCAGCAGCCGCACCCGGGACAGGGAAAACTATGGCTACACCTTC
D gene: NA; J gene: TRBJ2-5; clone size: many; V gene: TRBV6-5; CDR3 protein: CASSYSKQLWYQETQYF; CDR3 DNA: TGTGCCAGCAGTTACTCAAAGCAGCTTTGGTACCAAGAGACCCAGTACTTC
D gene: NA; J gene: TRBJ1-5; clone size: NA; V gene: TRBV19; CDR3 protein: CASSPMGVFQPQHF; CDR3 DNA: TGTGCCAGTAGTCCCATGGGGGTGTTCCAGCCCCAGCATTTT
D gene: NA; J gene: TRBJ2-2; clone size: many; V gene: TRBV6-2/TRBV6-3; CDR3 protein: CASRPPNLNTGELFF; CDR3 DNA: TGTGCCAGCCGACCACCGAACCTGAACACCGGGGAGCTGTTTTTT
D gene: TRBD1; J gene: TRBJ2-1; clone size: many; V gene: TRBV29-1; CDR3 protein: CSVRRQGGNNEQFF; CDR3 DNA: TGCAGCGTCCGACGACAGGGGGGGAACAATGAGCAGTTCTTC
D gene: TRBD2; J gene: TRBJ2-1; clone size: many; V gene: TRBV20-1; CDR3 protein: CSAQREYNEQFF; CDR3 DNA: TGCAGTGCCCAGCGGGAGTACAATGAGCAGTTCTTC
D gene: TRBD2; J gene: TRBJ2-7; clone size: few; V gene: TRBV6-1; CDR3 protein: CASSEELAGVLEQYF; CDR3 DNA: TGTGCCAGCAGTGAAGAACTAGCGGGAGTCCTCGAGCAGTACTTC
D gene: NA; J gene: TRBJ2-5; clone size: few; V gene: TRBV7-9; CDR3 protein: CASSSAGSGETQYF; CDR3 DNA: TGTGCCAGCAGCTCGGCAGGGTCAGGAGAGACCCAGTACTTC
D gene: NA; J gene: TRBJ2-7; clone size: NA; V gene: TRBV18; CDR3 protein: CASSDRPHNVEQYF; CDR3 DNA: TGTGCCAGCTCAGACAGGCCGCATAATGTGGAGCAGTACTTC